Below, 28 T cell receptor beta chains from the same sample are listed, as sequenced in a study of neurological immune-mediated disorders. TCRdb re-analysed the 5' RACE reads in MiXCR, keeping a single row per CDR3 protein. Counted here are about 31,000 distinct CDR3 sequences, approximately 4% occurring once; the ten biggest clones make up around 25%. Sequencing used CD4+ T cells from blood. The receptor set was obtained from a woman in her thirties or forties in good health.

By sample share, this clonotype is medium-sized. The junction does not match germline at one end; this may be a read error. This sequence joins TRBV15 and TRBJ2-5; possible D gene TRBD2, 6 bases. Looked up from germline, CDR1 is LNHNV and CDR2 is YYDKDF (reference sequence). The CDR3 has 12 amino acids. The CDR3 DNA reads as TGTGCCACCAGCAGAGATGTGGGGGGAAGGAACTTC. It yields the protein CATSRDVGGRNF.

The chain uses TRBV7-3 and TRBJ2-5, with 7 nucleotides matching TRBD2. The V gene's germline CDR1 is SGHTA and CDR2 FQGTGA. The CDR3 runs 13 residues. V trimming: 4 bases; J trimming: 1 base; junction bases outside the gene matches: 0. The chain's CDR3 is CASSSGGQETQYF. CDR3 coding DNA: TGTGCCAGCAGCTCGGGGGGCCAAGAGACCCAGTACTTC.

This clonotype was counted many times. The chain's CDR3 is CASSPLRNVQETQYF. The CDR3 DNA reads as TGTGCCAGCAGCCCCCTCCGTAATGTCCAAGAGACCCAGTACTTC. This chain links TRBV7-2 with TRBJ2-5, with D uncertain. The V and J ends lost 5 bases and 1 base respectively, with 14 bases between them. The CDR3 contains 15 residues. The germline gives CDR1 SGHTA, CDR2 FQGNSA.

The genes are TRBV6-5 and TRBJ2-5, with D perhaps matching TRBD1 or TRBD2 (6 bases each). Germline V gene lookup returns CDR1 MNHEY and CDR2 SVGAGI. V was clipped by 7 bases and J by 5 bases, with 20 bases between them. CDR3 length: 15 residues. CDR3 region: CASTVASGARETQYF. In DNA form, the CDR3 reads TGTGCCAGCACGGTAGCTTCGGGGGCGAGGGAGACCCAGTACTTC.

This clonotype was seen ten or more times. The chain links TRBV7-3 to TRBJ1-5; unclear D gene. Germline CDR1 reads SGHTA; CDR2 reads FQGTGA. The CDR3 runs 13 residues. The V end lost 5 bases, the J end lost 2 bases, and 7 bases lay between the germline ends. CDR3 residues: CASSTTGNQPQHF. The CDR3 DNA follows: TGTGCCAGCAGCACGACGGGCAATCAGCCCCAGCATTTT.

A word on this clonotype: The junction departs from the called germline gene at one end, perhaps through a read error. V and J are TRBV20-1 and TRBJ2-7; D gene ambiguous. The germline V gene has CDR1 DFQATT and CDR2 SNEGSKA (reference sequence). The CDR3 is 14 residues long. CDR3 DNA sequence: TGTAGTGCTAGTGAAAGTCGGCGCCTCTACAAGCAGTACTTC. Its translation is CSASESRRLYKQYF.

This clonotype came up many times. V and J are TRBV5-1 and TRBJ2-5, with D perhaps TRBD1 or TRBD2 (6 bases each). The V and J ends lost 2 bases and 6 bases respectively, with 14 bases between them. The CDR3 has 14 residues. From germline, CDR1 is SGHRS and CDR2 YFSETQ. The CDR3: CASSLGGLEKTQYF. The CDR3 DNA reads TGCGCCAGCAGCTTAGGGGGGCTGGAGAAGACCCAGTACTTC.

This clonotype was recorded many times. One junction end does not reproduce the germline sequence, and a read error may be involved. V is TRBV6-5 and J is TRBJ2-2; 11 bases match TRBD2. This CDR3 contains 18 residues. Germline V CDR1 and CDR2: MNHEY, SVGAGI. CDR3 sequence: CASSHSSGRFRITGELFF. The CDR3 nucleotides read TGTGCCAGCAGTCACTCTAGCGGGAGGTTTCGTATCACCGGGGAGCTGTTTTTT.

This clonotype was counted ten times or more. V and J are TRBV5-1 and TRBJ2-1, with 7 bases matching TRBD2. Germline V gene lookup returns CDR1 SGHRS and CDR2 YFSETQ. The V segment lost 4 bases and the J segment 7 bases; nucleotides outside the gene matches: 2. The CDR3 is made up of 12 amino acids. Here the CDR3 reads CASSKAGNEQFF. CDR3 DNA: TGCGCCAGCAGCAAAGCGGGAAATGAGCAGTTCTTC.

At least ten counts were recorded for this clonotype. J is TRBJ2-7 and V is TRBV7-2; D possibly matches TRBD1 or TRBD2 (5 bases each). Trimming took off 4 bases at V and 4 bases at J, with 17 bases between the two ends. CDR1 and CDR2 (germline): SGHTA, FQGNSA. The CDR3 spans 15 residues. The DNA of the CDR3 is TGTGCCAGCAGCTCCGTCCGAGGGGTTTCTTACGAGCAGTACTTC. Protein: CASSSVRGVSYEQYF.

This clonotype was observed at least ten times. The chain combines TRBV12-3 or TRBV12-4 with TRBJ2-3; 13 bases are shared with TRBD2. Losses at the gene ends were 5 bases for V and 2 bases for J; bases not matched to a gene: 7. The CDR3 is 17 residues long. CDR3: CASSPPGLAGITDTQYF. CDR3 DNA sequence: TGTGCCAGCAGTCCCCCGGGACTAGCGGGGATCACAGATACGCAGTATTTT.

This clonotype came up many times. The chain recombines TRBV10-3 with TRBJ2-7; D possibly uses TRBD1 or TRBD2 (5 bases each). In germline, CDR1 is ENHRY, CDR2 SYGVKD. The CDR3 length is 15 residues. V dropped 3 bases and J dropped 1 base, with 13 bases sitting between them. CDR3 DNA sequence: TGTGCCATCAGTGATCCCGGGACGGGTTCCTACGAGCAGTACTTC. Translation: CAISDPGTGSYEQYF.

This clonotype was counted many times. The DNA of the CDR3 is TGTGCCAGCTATTCGGACTCTAACTATGGCTACACCTTC. As protein: CASYSDSNYGYTF. The chain carries TRBV25-1 and TRBJ1-2; D is uncertain. CDR3 size: 13 residues. V dropped 8 bases and J dropped 0 bases, with 10 bases sitting between them. The germline gives CDR1 MGHDK, CDR2 SYGVNS.

There are many counts of this clonotype. The rearrangement links TRBV4-2 to TRBJ2-3; D is undetermined. V dropped 0 bases and J dropped 3 bases, with 7 bases sitting between them. CDR1 is LGHNA and CDR2 is YNFKEQ in the germline V gene. The CDR3 consists of 14 residues. The CDR3 bases are TGTGCCAGCAGCCAAGACGTCCATACAGATACGCAGTATTTT. Encoded protein: CASSQDVHTDTQYF.

This clonotype was seen many times. The rearrangement uses TRBV12-3 or TRBV12-4 and TRBJ2-2, with D unclear. There are 11 residues in the CDR3. V was shortened by 6 bases and J by 6 bases, with 5 bases between the two germline ends. The CDR3 protein is CASSPSGELFF. The CDR3 DNA reads TGTGCCAGCAGCCCCTCCGGGGAGCTGTTTTTT.

This clonotype was seen at least ten times. V is TRBV5-6 and J is TRBJ2-2, with D possibly being TRBD1 or TRBD2 (5 bases each). The CDR3 runs to 14 residues. Germline V gives CDR1 SGHDT, CDR2 YYEEEE. Trimming stripped 4 bases from V and 3 bases from J, with 10 bases between. The CDR3: CASSPRGHTGELFF. CDR3 DNA: TGTGCCAGCAGCCCCCGGGGCCACACCGGGGAGCTGTTTTTT.

This clonotype was picked up many times. The J gene is TRBJ2-7, the V gene TRBV5-1, with D unresolved. The germline CDR1 and CDR2 sequences are SGHRS and YFSETQ. The length of the CDR3 is 15 residues. V was trimmed by 4 bases and J by 1 base, leaving 15 bases between them. In DNA form, the CDR3 reads TGCGCCAGCAGCGGCGGACGGACCTCATCCTACGAGCAGTACTTC. Its translation is CASSGGRTSSYEQYF. Based on the CDR3 plus reference TRBV5-1 and TRBJ2-7, the full variable domain is KAGVTQTPRYLIKTRGQQVTLSCSPISGHRSVSWYQQTPGQGLQFLFEYFSETQRNKGNFPGRFSGRQFSNSRSEMNVSTLELGDSALYLCASSGGRTSSYEQYFGPGTRLTVT.

With regard to this clonotype: One junction end does not reproduce the germline sequence, and a read error may be involved. The rearrangement uses TRBV12-3 or TRBV12-4 and TRBJ2-6; D possibly matches TRBD1 or TRBD2 (5 bases each). The CDR3 totals 16 residues. The CDR3 nucleotides read TGTGCCAGCAGCTCCACGGGGACCTCTGGGGCCAACTTCCTTACTTTC. This translates into CASSSTGTSGANFLTF.

Ten or more counts support this clonotype. This chain connects TRBV18 to TRBJ1-4, with 8 bases matching TRBD1. The CDR3 is 18 amino acids. Germline V gene lookup returns CDR1 KGHSH and CDR2 LQKENI. V shed 0 bases and J 2 bases; nucleotides not matched to a gene: 8. The CDR3 DNA is TGTGCCAGCTCACCACCGAGGACAGGGAAGGAGACTAATGAAAAACTGTTTTTT. Amino acids: CASSPPRTGKETNEKLFF.

In its sample, this clonotype was seen many times. The rearrangement uses TRBV18 and TRBJ2-2; 7 nucleotides align to TRBD2. The CDR3 sequence is 16 residues long. V shed 2 bases and J 4 bases; nucleotides not matched to a gene: 7. CDR1 is KGHSH and CDR2 is LQKENI in the germline V gene. In nucleotides, the CDR3 is TGTGCCAGCTCACCATCCCAGCGGGAAGGCACCGGGGAGCTGTTTTTT. This translates into CASSPSQREGTGELFF.

This clonotype was seen ten or more times. The chain recombines TRBV11-2 with TRBJ2-2; 14 nucleotides align to TRBD2. The CDR3 sequence is 18 residues long. Germline V gene sequence: CDR1 SGHAT, CDR2 FQNNGV. V trimming: 6 bases; J trimming: 6 bases; junction bases outside the gene matches: 12. CDR3 nucleotides: TGTGCCAGCAGACGACCGGGACTAGCGGGAGTGGTTGCCGGGGAGCTGTTTTTT. It codes for CASRRPGLAGVVAGELFF.

This clonotype occurred many times. This chain joins TRBV5-1 and TRBJ2-2; 15 bases align to TRBD2. Trimming at V came to 2 bases and at J to 4 bases, leaving 6 bases not matched to a gene. CDR1 is SGHRS and CDR2 is YFSETQ in the germline V gene. The CDR3 sequence is 18 residues long. The CDR3 nucleotides read TGCGCCAGCAGCTTAGGACTAGCGGGGGGGCCGATCACCGGGGAGCTGTTTTTT. Protein product: CASSLGLAGGPITGELFF.

In its sample, this clonotype was seen many times. J is TRBJ2-7 and V is TRBV20-1, with 10 bases aligning to TRBD2. This CDR3 contains 14 residues. The V gene's germline CDR1 is DFQATT and CDR2 SNEGSKA (reference sequence). V trimming: 3 bases; J trimming: 7 bases; junction bases outside the gene matches: 9. CDR3 region: CSARDLAGVGEQYF. The DNA for the CDR3 is TGCAGTGCTAGGGACCTAGCGGGAGTGGGTGAGCAGTACTTC.

Many counts were recorded for this clonotype. The chain joins TRBV4-1 to TRBJ2-2, with D tentatively TRBD1 or TRBD2 (5 bases each). The CDR3 is 15 amino acids. V was trimmed by 4 bases and J by 6 bases, leaving 15 bases between them. CDR1 and CDR2 from the germline V gene are MGHRA and YSYEKL. This CDR3 reads CASSLRTPGPGELFF. The CDR3 coding sequence is TGCGCCAGCAGCCTCAGGACTCCGGGGCCCGGGGAGCTGTTTTTT.

There are many counts of this clonotype. The chain employs TRBV28 and TRBJ2-5; 12 bases line up with TRBD2. This CDR3 spans 17 amino acids. Per germline, CDR1 MDHEN and CDR2 SYDVKM. V was clipped by 4 bases and J by 4 bases; unmatched bases: 10. The CDR3 spells CASSSASGRARGETQYF. CDR3 nucleotides: TGTGCCAGCAGTTCTGCTAGCGGGAGGGCGAGGGGAGAGACCCAGTACTTC.

This chain uses TRBV28 with TRBJ1-2; D gene ambiguous. V lost 4 bases and J 6 bases, leaving 0 bases between the germline ends. The germline V gene has CDR1 MDHEN and CDR2 SYDVKM. This CDR3 region has 9 residues. The CDR3 DNA follows: TGTGCCAGCAGTTATGGCTACACCTTC. Translating it yields CASSYGYTF.

This clonotype showed up many times. CDR3 nucleotide sequence: TGTGCCAGCAGTTCGGGCTATAGCAATCAGCCCCAGCATTTT. Translation: CASSSGYSNQPQHF. V usage is TRBV12-3 or TRBV12-4 and J usage is TRBJ1-5; D ambiguous. The CDR3 extends over 14 amino acids. With 4 bases removed from V and 0 bases from J, the gap between germline ends came to 7 bases.

This clonotype was recorded many times. This chain links TRBV11-2 with TRBJ2-1; D is unresolved. The CDR3 contains 15 residues. Trimming cost V 5 bases and J 9 bases, with 20 bases left between them. CDR1 is SGHAT and CDR2 is FQNNGV in the germline V gene. DNA for the CDR3: TGTGCCAGCAGCCCAACCAGAACCTCAGGCACTGAGCAGTTCTTC. This gives the protein CASSPTRTSGTEQFF.